Listed here are 32 T cell receptor beta chains from one sample, sequenced in a study of blood T cells in healthy people across ages. A sample-barcoded 5' primer and a J-beta primer mix were used in a second PCR of about 6 to 12 cycles. In TCRdb, the 5' RACE reads were re-called with MiXCR into one record per CDR3 protein. The sample has hundreds of thousands of distinct CDR3 sequences, 21% seen once. Sequenced input: blood. These receptors originate from a man between 65 and 85 years old in good health.

V gene TRBV4-1 combines with J gene TRBJ2-5; TRBD1 matches at 9 bases. The germline V gene has CDR1 MGHRA and CDR2 YSYEKL. The CDR3 runs to 17 residues. V gave up 1 base and J gave up 4 bases; unmatched junction bases: 10. CDR3 sequence: CASSQGVANRGRETQYF. The CDR3, as DNA: TGCGCCAGCAGCCAAGGTGTGGCCAACAGGGGGCGAGAGACCCAGTACTTC.

The rearrangement joins TRBV5-1 to TRBJ2-5, with no clear D. CDR1 is SGHRS, CDR2 YFSETQ, per germline. V shed 4 bases and J shed 2 bases, with 12 bases lying between them. The CDR3 covers 14 residues. CDR3 nucleotide sequence: TGCGCCAGCAGCCACCGAGGCAGACAAGAGACCCAGTACTTC. Amino acids: CASSHRGRQETQYF.

With regard to this clonotype: A much more abundant neighbour one base away suggests this may be a read error. The V and J genes are TRBV7-8 and TRBJ1-3; the match to TRBD1 covers 9 bases. This CDR3 region has 17 residues. CDR1 SGHVS and CDR2 FQNEAQ come from the germline V gene. V dropped 1 base and J dropped 3; count of bases not matched to a gene: 7. CDR3 loop: CASSLVTQGARGNTIYF. CDR3 DNA sequence: TGTGCCAGCAGCTTAGTAACACAGGGGGCCCGTGGAAACACCATATATTTT. Supplemented by reference TRBV7-8 and TRBJ1-3, the full variable domain reads GAGVSQSPRYKVAKRGQDVALRCDPISGHVSLFWYQQALGQGPEFLTYFQNEAQLDKSGLPSDRFFAERPEGSVSTLKIQRTQQEDSAVYLCASSLVTQGARGNTIYFGEGSWLTVV.

This chain joins TRBV7-9 and TRBJ2-4; the D call may be TRBD1 or TRBD2 (6 bases each). The germline V gene has CDR1 SEHNR and CDR2 FQNEAQ (reference sequence). CDR3 size: 15 residues. V was clipped by 1 base and J by 6 bases, with 13 bases between them. The CDR3 sequence: CASSLERGPGNIQYF. Written as DNA, the CDR3 is TGTGCCAGCAGCTTAGAACGGGGGCCTGGAAACATTCAGTACTTC. Supplemented by reference TRBV7-9 and TRBJ2-4, the full variable domain reads DTGVSQNPRHKITKRGQNVTFRCDPISEHNRLYWYRQTLGQGPEFLTYFQNEAQLEKSRLLSDRFSAERPKGSFSTLEIQRTEQGDSAMYLCASSLERGPGNIQYFGAGTRLSVL.

This clonotype was seen repeatedly, ten times or more. The chain joins TRBV6-4 to TRBJ1-4, with a tentative D call TRBD1 (5 bases). The germline V gene has CDR1 MRHNA and CDR2 SNTAGT. The CDR3 totals 16 residues. The V and J ends lost 2 bases and 5 bases respectively, with 15 bases between them. For the CDR3, the DNA is TGTGCCAGCAGTGACATAACCGGGACGGCAAATGAAAAACTGTTTTTT. Translating gives CASSDITGTANEKLFF.

This clonotype was detected ten times or more. This chain joins TRBV7-9 and TRBJ2-7; D possibly corresponds to TRBD1 (6 bases). The CDR3 contains 14 residues. In germline, CDR1 is SEHNR, CDR2 FQNEAQ (reference sequence). Trimming took 8 bases from V and 4 from J, leaving 18 bases between them. CDR3 bases: TGTGCCAGCTCCCTACAGGGTCGGTCTTACGAGCAGTACTTC. Its protein product is CASSLQGRSYEQYF.

This clonotype came up a few times. CDR3 region: CASSSQEGRDKNIQYF. In nucleotides, the CDR3 is TGCGCCAGCAGCTCTCAGGAGGGTAGGGACAAAAACATTCAGTACTTC. The rearrangement joins TRBV5-1 to TRBJ2-4; D may be TRBD2 (6 bases). The CDR3 has 16 amino acids. CDR1 SGHRS and CDR2 YFSETQ come from the germline V gene. V dropped 3 bases and J dropped 3 bases, with 16 bases sitting between them.

The J gene is TRBJ2-7, the V gene TRBV10-3; D ambiguous. Per germline, CDR1 ENHRY and CDR2 SYGVKD. Trimming stripped 6 bases from V and 1 base from J, with 13 bases between. This CDR3 comprises 14 residues. The DNA for the CDR3 is TGTGCCATCAGCGACCAGACTGTTTCCTACGAGCAGTACTTC. It yields the protein CAISDQTVSYEQYF.

There are a few counts of this clonotype. V usage is TRBV11-2 and J usage is TRBJ1-4; weak D call: TRBD1 (5 bases). CDR3 length: 14 amino acids. V lost 5 bases to trimming and J lost 5 bases, with 12 bases between them. Per the germline V gene, CDR1 is SGHAT and CDR2 is FQNNGV. Written as DNA, the CDR3 is TGTGCCAGCAGCCGGGACGGCCAAAATGAAAAACTGTTTTTT. Protein: CASSRDGQNEKLFF.

The V and J genes are TRBV27 and TRBJ2-3, with 7 bases that match TRBD2. CDR3 length equals 15 residues. CDR1 and CDR2 from the germline V gene are MNHEY and SMNVEV (reference sequence). V was clipped by 7 bases and J by 7 bases; unmatched bases: 14. In DNA, the CDR3 is TGTGCCAGCACCCGAAACGGGAGGCCAGGGAATACGCAGTATTTT. This codes for CASTRNGRPGNTQYF.

The chain combines TRBV20-1 with TRBJ2-7; D might be TRBD2 (6 bases). Gene TRBJ2-5 matches the end of the DNA better, so the J call may be wrong. CDR3 length equals 16 residues. Germline CDR1 DFQATT, CDR2 SNEGSKA (reference sequence). The CDR3: CSARGARAGIQETQYF. In DNA form, the CDR3 reads TGCAGTGCTAGAGGGGCGAGGGCGGGGATACAAGAGACCCAGTACTTC.

The table lists this clonotype with a count of one. The chain combines TRBV12-3 or TRBV12-4 with TRBJ1-4, with 9 bases matching TRBD1. The J segment lost 8 bases and the V segment lost 6 bases, leaving 10 bases of the junction unmatched. The CDR3 length is 15 residues. CDR3 DNA: TGTGCCAGCAGGCGACTACAGGGGGCTGGCGAAAAACTGTTTTTT. Translating it yields CASRRLQGAGEKLFF.

CDR3 loop: CASTGQLIYEQYF. In DNA, the CDR3 is TGTGCCAGCACCGGACAGCTCATTTACGAGCAGTACTTC. The genes are TRBV28 and TRBJ2-7; D possibly corresponds to TRBD1 (6 bases). With 7 bases removed from V and 4 bases from J, the gap between germline ends came to 14 bases. This CDR3 has 13 amino acids. The germline V gene encodes CDR1 MDHEN and CDR2 SYDVKM.

The table lists this clonotype with a few counts. The J gene is TRBJ2-3, the V gene TRBV18; the D is unclear. This CDR3 spans 12 amino acids. Trimming took 5 bases from V and 5 from J, leaving 8 bases between them. CDR1 and CDR2 from the germline V gene are KGHSH and LQKENI. This chain's CDR3 is CASSTSGDTQYF. CDR3 bases: TGTGCCAGCTCAACGTCAGGAGATACGCAGTATTTT. The full variable domain, in which reference TRBV18 and TRBJ2-3 provide the parts outside the CDR3, is NAGVMQNPRHLVRRRGQEARLRCSPMKGHSHVYWYRQLPEEGLKFMVYLQKENIIDESGMPKERFSAEFPKEGPSILRIQQVVRGDSAAYFCASSTSGDTQYFGPGTRLTVL.

This clonotype showed up just a few times. The genes are TRBV7-2 and TRBJ2-7; possible D gene TRBD2, 6 bases. Germline CDR1 reads SGHTA; CDR2 reads FQGNSA. Trimming removed 1 base at V and 3 bases at J, with 13 bases between. This CDR3 comprises 15 residues. The CDR3 sequence: CASSLGGFGSYEQYF. In DNA, the CDR3 is TGTGCCAGCAGCTTAGGAGGCTTCGGGAGCTACGAGCAGTACTTC.

The chain employs TRBV29-1 and TRBJ1-1, with 7 positions matching TRBD1. CDR1 and CDR2 (germline): SQVTM, ANQGSEA. The CDR3 is 14 residues long. The J segment lost 0 bases and the V segment lost 0 bases, leaving 1 base of the junction unmatched. CDR3 nucleotides: TGCAGCGTTGAAGAGGGACAGATGAACACTGAAGCTTTCTTT. As protein: CSVEEGQMNTEAFF.

This clonotype was seen only a few times. DNA of the CDR3: TGTGCCAGCACACTAGCGGGAGTAGATACGCAGTATTTT. It codes for CASTLAGVDTQYF. The V call is TRBV7-9, the J call TRBJ2-3; 11 bases are a match to TRBD2. The ends lost 7 bases at V and 5 bases at J; junction bases unmatched: 2. CDR1 and CDR2 (germline): SEHNR, FQNEAQ (reference sequence). This CDR3 spans 13 amino acids.

This chain uses TRBV6-5 with TRBJ1-2; 9 nucleotides match TRBD1. CDR1 MNHEY and CDR2 SVGAGI come from the germline V gene. This CDR3 contains 13 residues. V shed 5 bases, J shed 9 bases, and the junction held 7 bases outside the gene matches. This CDR3 is CASSGGQGLSYTF. For the CDR3, the DNA is TGTGCCAGCAGTGGGGGACAGGGTCTGAGCTACACCTTC.

This clonotype was observed a handful of times. The V and J genes are TRBV12-3 or TRBV12-4 and TRBJ2-3; the D call may be TRBD1 or TRBD2 (5 bases each). This CDR3 has 15 residues. The ends were cut back, 6 bases at V and 4 bases at J, with 17 bases in the middle. CDR3 in DNA: TGTGCCAGCAGGGGGCCAGGAGGAGGCTCAGATACGCAGTATTTT. This translates into CASRGPGGGSDTQYF.

The V call is TRBV5-1, the J call TRBJ1-4, with 12 bases aligning to TRBD1. Looked up from germline, CDR1 is SGHRS and CDR2 is YFSETQ. The V gene end was trimmed by 4 bases and the J gene end by 3 bases; junction bases not matched to a gene: 4. CDR3 length: 16 amino acids. DNA of the CDR3: TGCGCCAGCAGCCTGGGACAGGGGGCATCTAATGAAAAACTGTTTTTT. Its protein product is CASSLGQGASNEKLFF.

V is TRBV7-2 and J is TRBJ2-7, with D unclear. Per germline, CDR1 SGHTA and CDR2 FQGNSA. The ends were cut back, 8 bases at V and 6 bases at J, with 14 bases in the middle. The CDR3 consists of 12 residues. CDR3 sequence (DNA): TGTGCCAGCCTGGCGTCGGTGGGCGAGCAGTACTTC. Translating it yields CASLASVGEQYF.

This chain links TRBV5-1 with TRBJ2-5; 7 nucleotides match TRBD2. The DNA end is more similar to TRBJ2-7, so the J call may be wrong. CDR1 is SGHRS and CDR2 is YFSETQ in the germline V gene. The CDR3 covers 15 residues. In DNA form, the CDR3 reads TGCGCCAGCAGCTTGGCCGGGGAGGGGATTTACGAGCAGTACTTC. Its protein product is CASSLAGEGIYEQYF.

This clonotype turned up a few times. V gene TRBV7-2 combines with J gene TRBJ1-2; 11 bases map to TRBD1. The germline gives CDR1 SGHTA, CDR2 FQGNSA. The CDR3 contains 14 residues. The trim removed 3 bases at V and 7 bases at J, leaving 4 bases unmatched. The CDR3 loop reads CASSFGQGAGGYTF. The CDR3 DNA follows: TGTGCCAGCAGCTTCGGACAGGGGGCGGGTGGCTACACCTTC. Full variable domain (rest looked up from reference TRBV7-2 and TRBJ1-2): GAGVSQSPSNKVTEKGKDVELRCDPISGHTALYWYRQSLGQGLEFLIYFQGNSAPDKSGLPSDRFSAERTGGSVSTLTIQRTQQEDSAVYLCASSFGQGAGGYTFGSGTRLTVV.

The CDR3 region has the DNA TGTGCCAGCAGGATCACGGGAGGGGGTTACAATGAGCAGTTCTTC. Amino acids: CASRITGGGYNEQFF. This chain connects TRBV27 to TRBJ2-1; 8 bases line up with TRBD2. The trim removed 6 bases at V and 4 bases at J, leaving 8 bases unmatched. Germline V CDR1 and CDR2: MNHEY, SMNVEV (reference sequence). The CDR3 totals 15 residues.

The chain recombines TRBV5-1 with TRBJ2-1, with 7 bases identical to TRBD2. The CDR3 is 15 residues long. Per germline, CDR1 SGHRS and CDR2 YFSETQ. Trimming took 4 bases from V and 2 from J; bases not matched to a gene: 6. The CDR3: CASSDPSGPYNEQFF. For the CDR3, the DNA is TGCGCCAGCAGCGACCCTAGCGGACCCTACAATGAGCAGTTCTTC.

The V call is TRBV5-1, the J call TRBJ2-3, with 13 bases identical to TRBD2. J gave up 6 bases and V 4 bases, and 2 bases lay outside the gene matches. The CDR3 runs 14 residues. CDR1 is SGHRS, CDR2 YFSETQ, per germline. The CDR3 DNA reads as TGCGCCAGCAGCCAGACTAGCGGGAGGGATACGCAGTATTTT. This gives the protein CASSQTSGRDTQYF.

This clonotype was seen a few times. V gene TRBV7-6 combines with J gene TRBJ2-5; 7 bases are shared with TRBD2. Trimming removed 0 bases from V and 5 bases from J; junction bases left unmatched: 6. This CDR3 has 15 residues. CDR1 and CDR2 from the germline V gene are SGHVS and FNYEAQ. CDR3 region: CASSLARGLGETQYF. CDR3 DNA: TGTGCCAGCAGCTTAGCGCGCGGACTAGGGGAGACCCAGTACTTC.

About this clonotype: A much larger clone lies a single base off, so this may be a read error. This chain links TRBV27 with TRBJ2-3; D not resolved. This CDR3 contains 13 residues. Germline-derived CDR1 and CDR2 are MNHEY and SMNVEV (reference sequence). CDR3 loop: CAGSPIYTDTQYF. The CDR3 coding sequence is TGTGCCGGCAGTCCGATTTACACAGATACGCAGTATTTT.

Details on this clonotype: The CDR3 does not end in the conserved phenylalanine or tryptophan, so this is likely a read error. The rearrangement links TRBV7-9 to TRBJ2-7; 7 bases map to TRBD2. CDR1 and CDR2 from the germline V gene are SEHNR and FQNEAQ (reference sequence). The V gene end was trimmed by 1 base and the J gene end by 0 bases; junction bases not matched to a gene: 3. This CDR3 has 15 amino acids. In DNA, the CDR3 is TGTGCCAGCAGCTTAGGGACTAGTAGCTCCTACGAGCAGTACCTC. It yields the protein CASSLGTSSSYEQYL.

This clonotype came up a few times. The chain joins TRBV20-1 to TRBJ1-1; D is unclear. CDR1 is DFQATT, CDR2 SNEGSKA, per germline (reference sequence). V was shortened by 6 bases and J by 0 bases, with 8 bases between the two germline ends. The CDR3 is made up of 12 amino acids. The CDR3: CSAHRMNTEAFF. The CDR3 DNA follows: TGCAGTGCCCACCGTATGAACACTGAAGCTTTCTTT.

The chain links TRBV9 to TRBJ2-3; 12 bases line up with TRBD2. Germline CDR1 is SGDLS and CDR2 is YYNGEE. Trimming at V came to 3 bases and at J to 4 bases, leaving 3 bases not matched to a gene. CDR3 length: 15 amino acids. CDR3 DNA: TGTGCCAGCAGCGCGACTAGCGGGAGTGCAGATACGCAGTATTTT. Amino acids: CASSATSGSADTQYF. The whole variable domain, filled in from reference TRBV9 and TRBJ2-3, reads DSGVTQTPKHLITATGQRVTLRCSPRSGDLSVYWYQQSLDQGLQFLIQYYNGEERAKGNILERFSAQQFPDLHSELNLSSLELGDSALYFCASSATSGSADTQYFGPGTRLTVL.

V is TRBV6-6 and J is TRBJ2-7; 8 bases fit TRBD2. Germline-derived CDR1 and CDR2 are MNHNY and SVGAGI (reference sequence). The J segment lost 2 bases and the V segment lost 7 bases, leaving 10 bases of the junction unmatched. This CDR3 is built from 15 residues. CDR3 sequence: CASISRAGGAYEQYF. CDR3 nucleotide sequence: TGTGCCAGCATTTCTAGGGCGGGAGGCGCCTACGAGCAGTACTTC.